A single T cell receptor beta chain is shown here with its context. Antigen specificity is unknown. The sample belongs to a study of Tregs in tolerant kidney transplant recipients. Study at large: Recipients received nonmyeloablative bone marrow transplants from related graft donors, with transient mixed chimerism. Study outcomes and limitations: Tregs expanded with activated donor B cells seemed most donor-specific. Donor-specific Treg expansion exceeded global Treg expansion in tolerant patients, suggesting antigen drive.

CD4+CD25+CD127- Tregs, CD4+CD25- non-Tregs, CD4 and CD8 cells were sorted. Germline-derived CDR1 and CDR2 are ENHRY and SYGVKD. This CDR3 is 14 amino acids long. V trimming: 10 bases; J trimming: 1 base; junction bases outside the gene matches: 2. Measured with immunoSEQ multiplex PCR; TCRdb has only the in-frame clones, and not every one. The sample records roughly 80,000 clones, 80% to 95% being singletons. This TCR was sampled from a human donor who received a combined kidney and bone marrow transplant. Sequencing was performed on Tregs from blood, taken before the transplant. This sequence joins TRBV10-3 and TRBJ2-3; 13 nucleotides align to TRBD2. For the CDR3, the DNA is TGTGCCACCACTAGCGGGAGGGGCACAGATACGCAGTATTTT. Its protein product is CATTSGRGTDTQYF.